The 5 T cell receptor beta chains given below trace back to one sample, sequenced in a study of lymphopenia after photon versus proton radiotherapy. Produced via immunoSEQ multiplex PCR; TCRdb's table is partial and in-frame only. The sample holds 14,000 or so clones, 70% to 85% seen once. Sequenced material: peripheral blood, taken from a patient treated with photon-based radiotherapy. The receptors were gathered from a man aged 50 to 59 with gastric cancer.

This clone was detected a few times. Here the CDR3 DNA reads TGTGCCAGCAGACCGACAGGGGGATCCTATAATTCACCCCTCCACTTT. Amino acid sequence: CASRPTGGSYNSPLHF. The V gene is TRBV11-2, the J gene TRBJ1-6; 9 bases agree with TRBD1. Germline V gives CDR1 SGHAT, CDR2 FQNNGV. The V gene end was trimmed by 6 bases and the J gene end by 1 base; junction bases not matched to a gene: 4. The CDR3 is made up of 16 amino acids.

The rearrangement uses TRBV5-1 and TRBJ2-3; possibly TRBD2 for D (6 bases). The CDR3 spans 14 residues. Looked up from germline, CDR1 is SGHRS and CDR2 is YFSETQ. The ends were cut back, 4 bases at V and 4 bases at J, with 13 bases in the middle. As DNA, the CDR3 is TGCGCCAGCAGCCCCTCTCCGGGGGCAGATACGCAGTATTTT. The encoded protein is CASSPSPGADTQYF.

This clone was seen a handful of times. The J gene is TRBJ1-5, the V gene TRBV19; no definite D call. The CDR3 is 13 amino acids. Germline V lookup: CDR1 LNHDA, CDR2 SQIVND (reference sequence). Trimming shortened V by 6 bases and J by 4 bases, and 10 bases separated the two germline ends. DNA for the CDR3: TGTGCCAGTAGAAGAACACTAAATCAGCCCCAGCATTTT. Protein: CASRRTLNQPQHF.

This sequence joins TRBV7-7 and TRBJ2-4; TRBD1 aligns across 7 bases. Trimming took 3 bases from V and 9 from J; bases not matched to a gene: 5. The CDR3 extends over 13 amino acids. CDR1 and CDR2 from the germline V gene are SSHAT and FNYEAQ (reference sequence). The CDR3 sequence is CASSFDRDAIQYF. As DNA, the CDR3 is TGTGCCAGCAGCTTTGACAGGGATGCCATTCAGTACTTC. The entire variable domain, with the rest obtained from reference TRBV7-7 and TRBJ2-4, is as follows: GAGVSQSPRYKVTKRGQDVTLRCDPISSHATLYWYQQALGQGPEFLTYFNYEAQPDKSGLPSDRFSAERPEGSISTLTIQRTEQRDSAMYRCASSFDRDAIQYFGAGTRLSVL.

This clone was seen only once. The V gene is TRBV11-3, the J gene TRBJ2-2, with D hard to call. The CDR3 runs 13 residues. The germline CDR1 and CDR2 sequences are SGHNT and YENEEA. The V gene lost 2 bases and the J gene lost 5 bases, with 6 bases spanning the gap. CDR3 bases: TGTGCCAGCAGCTTAAAACGGACCGGGGAGCTGTTTTTT. It specifies CASSLKRTGELFF.